This is a list of T cell receptor beta chains from one sample in a study of lung T cells in sarcoidosis with Löfgren's syndrome. MiXCR, run by TCRdb on the reads, gives a single entry per CDR3 protein. The profile covers about 19,000 distinct CDR3 sequences, with roughly a fifth appearing a single time and around 0.74% taken by the ten largest. The material sequenced was CD4+ T cells from bronchoalveolar lavage. The receptors stem from a human donor with sarcoidosis (Löfgren's syndrome or another form), or a control subject (not recorded which). The CDR3 runs from the conserved cysteine through the conserved F or W. Fields, in order: D gene, J gene, V gene, clone size, CDR3 DNA, CDR3 protein. A D gene is named only where the DNA matches it firmly. Size tells how often a clone was seen (once, few, many) or the class of an expanded clone, and some rows leave it out.

>-|TRBJ2-2|TRBV3-1|-
TGTGCCAGCAGCCAATTCGGACGGACCGGGGAGCTGTTTTTT
CASSQFGRTGELFF
>-|TRBJ2-1|TRBV2|-
TGTACCAGCAGGAGAGACAGAAACAATGAGCAGTTCTTC
CTSRRDRNNEQFF
>TRBD1|TRBJ2-2|TRBV19|many
TGTGCCAGTAGTATAGCCGGACAGGGAAGGCCGCTGTTTTTT
CASSIAGQGRPLFF
>TRBD2|TRBJ2-2|TRBV10-1|many
TGCGCCAGCAGTGCACGACTAGCGGGAGGTGGCGGGGAGCTGTTTTTT
CASSARLAGGGGELFF
>-|TRBJ2-3|TRBV7-2|many
TGTGCCAGCAGCTTCCTAGGGTCAGATACGCAGTATTTT
CASSFLGSDTQYF
>-|TRBJ2-3|TRBV7-2|many
TGTGCCAGCAGCTTAGACCCAATGGAAGATACGCAGTATTTT
CASSLDPMEDTQYF
>TRBD1|TRBJ2-7|TRBV5-1|few
TGCGCCAGCAGATCGGCTGGCAGTTTCGACAGGGCCTACGAGCAGTACTTC
CASRSAGSFDRAYEQYF
>-|TRBJ1-6|TRBV7-2|many
TGTGCCAGCAGCGTCGGACAGTGGGCTTCACCCCTCCACTTT
CASSVGQWASPLHF
>-|TRBJ2-3|TRBV18|-
TGTGCCAGCCTGAACTCGGCGGATACGCAGTATTTT
CASLNSADTQYF
>-|TRBJ1-3|TRBV7-2|many
TGTGCCAGCAGCCGTAGTCTGGGGAGCTCTGGAAACACCATATATTTT
CASSRSLGSSGNTIYF
>TRBD1|TRBJ1-5|TRBV7-9|-
TGTGCCAGCAGCTGGGGGGACAGGGCGTATCAGCCCCAGCATTTT
CASSWGDRAYQPQHF
>-|TRBJ1-3|TRBV7-9|-
TGTGCCAGCAGCTCGACGGCAAGCTCTGGAAACACCATATATTTT
CASSSTASSGNTIYF